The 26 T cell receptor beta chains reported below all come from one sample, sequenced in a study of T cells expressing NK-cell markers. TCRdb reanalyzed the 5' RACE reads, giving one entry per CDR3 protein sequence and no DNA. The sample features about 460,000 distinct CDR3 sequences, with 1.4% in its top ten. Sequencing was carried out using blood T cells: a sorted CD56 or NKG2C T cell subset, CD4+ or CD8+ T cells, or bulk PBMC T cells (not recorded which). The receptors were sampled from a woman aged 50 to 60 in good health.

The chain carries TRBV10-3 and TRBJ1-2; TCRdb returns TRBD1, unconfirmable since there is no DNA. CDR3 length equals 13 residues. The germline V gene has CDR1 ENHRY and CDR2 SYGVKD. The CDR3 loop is CAISAPAGYGYTF.

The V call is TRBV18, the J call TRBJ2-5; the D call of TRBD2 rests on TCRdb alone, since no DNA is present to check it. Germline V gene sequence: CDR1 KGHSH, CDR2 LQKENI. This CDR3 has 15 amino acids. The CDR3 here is CASSPGAGEGETQYF.

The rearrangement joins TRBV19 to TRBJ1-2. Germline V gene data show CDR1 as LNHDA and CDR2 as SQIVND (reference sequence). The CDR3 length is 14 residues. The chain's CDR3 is CASSIANSNYGYTF.

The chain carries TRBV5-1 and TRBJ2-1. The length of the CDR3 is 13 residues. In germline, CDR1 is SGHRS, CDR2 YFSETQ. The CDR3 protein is CASSFRPQNEQFF.

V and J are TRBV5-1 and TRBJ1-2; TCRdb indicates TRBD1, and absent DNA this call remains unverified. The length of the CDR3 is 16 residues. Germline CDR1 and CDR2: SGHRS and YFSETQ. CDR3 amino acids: CASSLLTGQGDYGYTF.

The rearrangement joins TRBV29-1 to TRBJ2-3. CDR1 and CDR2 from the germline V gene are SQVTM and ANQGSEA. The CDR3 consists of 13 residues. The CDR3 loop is CSVEHQSTDTQYF.

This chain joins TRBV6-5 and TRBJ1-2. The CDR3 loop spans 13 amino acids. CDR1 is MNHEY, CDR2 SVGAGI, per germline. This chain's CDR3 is CASSRSGNYGYTF.

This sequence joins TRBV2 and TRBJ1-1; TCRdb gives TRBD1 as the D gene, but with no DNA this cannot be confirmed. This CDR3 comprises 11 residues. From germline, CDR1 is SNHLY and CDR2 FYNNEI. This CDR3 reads CATFGQGEAFF.

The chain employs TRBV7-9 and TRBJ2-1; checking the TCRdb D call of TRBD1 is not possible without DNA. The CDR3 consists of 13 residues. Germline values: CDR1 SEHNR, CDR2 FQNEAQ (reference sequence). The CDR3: CASSAIGGDEQFF.

The CDR3 is CASWDRVNYGYTF. The rearrangement links TRBV28 to TRBJ1-2; without DNA, the TCRdb call of TRBD1 cannot be checked. In germline, CDR1 is MDHEN, CDR2 SYDVKM. The CDR3 contains 13 residues.

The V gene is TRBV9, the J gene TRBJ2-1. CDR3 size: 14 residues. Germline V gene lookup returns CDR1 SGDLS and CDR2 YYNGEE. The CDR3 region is CASSVSTVGDEQFF. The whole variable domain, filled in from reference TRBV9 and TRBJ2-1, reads DSGVTQTPKHLITATGQRVTLRCSPRSGDLSVYWYQQSLDQGLQFLIQYYNGEERAKGNILERFSAQQFPDLHSELNLSSLELGDSALYFCASSVSTVGDEQFFGPGTRLTVL.

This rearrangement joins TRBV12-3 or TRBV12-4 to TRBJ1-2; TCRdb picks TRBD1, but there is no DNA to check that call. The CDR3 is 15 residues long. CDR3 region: CASSPTTGSPYGYTF.

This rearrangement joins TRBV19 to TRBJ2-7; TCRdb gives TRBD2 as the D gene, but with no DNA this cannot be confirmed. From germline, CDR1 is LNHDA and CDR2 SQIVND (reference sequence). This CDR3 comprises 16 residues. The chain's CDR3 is CASSHGLAGISYEQYF. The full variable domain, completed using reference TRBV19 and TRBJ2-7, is DGGITQSPKYLFRKEGQNVTLSCEQNLNHDAMYWYRQDPGQGLRLIYYSQIVNDFQKGDIAEGYSVSREKKESFPLTVTSAQKNPTAFYLCASSHGLAGISYEQYFGPGTRLTVT.

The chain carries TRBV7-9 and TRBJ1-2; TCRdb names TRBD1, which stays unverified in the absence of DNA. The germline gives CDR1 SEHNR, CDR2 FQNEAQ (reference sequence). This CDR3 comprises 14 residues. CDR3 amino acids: CASSYRQGIYGYTF.

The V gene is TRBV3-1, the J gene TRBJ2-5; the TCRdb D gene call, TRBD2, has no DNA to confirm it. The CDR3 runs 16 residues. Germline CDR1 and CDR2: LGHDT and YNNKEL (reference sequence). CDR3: CASSPYYTSGQETQYF.

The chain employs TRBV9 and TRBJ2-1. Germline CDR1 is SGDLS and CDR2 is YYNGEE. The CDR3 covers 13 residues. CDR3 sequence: CASSVGSLDEQFF.

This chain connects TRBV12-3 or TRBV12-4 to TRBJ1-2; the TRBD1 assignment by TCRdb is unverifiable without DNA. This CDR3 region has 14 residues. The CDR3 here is CASSPRTGIRGYTF.

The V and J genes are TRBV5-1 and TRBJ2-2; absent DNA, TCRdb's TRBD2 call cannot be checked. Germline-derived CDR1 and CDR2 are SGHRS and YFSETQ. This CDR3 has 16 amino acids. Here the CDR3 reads CASSLNAGGAGGELFF.

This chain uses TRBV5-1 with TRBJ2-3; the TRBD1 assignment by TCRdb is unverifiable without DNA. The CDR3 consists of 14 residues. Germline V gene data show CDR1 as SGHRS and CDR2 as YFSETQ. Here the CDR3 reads CASSPGSGTDTQYF.

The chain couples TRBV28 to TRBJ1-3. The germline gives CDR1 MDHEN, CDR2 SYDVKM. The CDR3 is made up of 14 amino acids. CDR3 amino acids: CASSSGLGGNTIYF. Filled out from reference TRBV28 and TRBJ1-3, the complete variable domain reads DVKVTQSSRYLVKRTGEKVFLECVQDMDHENMFWYRQDPGLGLRLIYFSYDVKMKEKGDIPEGYSVSREKKERFSLILESASTNQTSMYLCASSSGLGGNTIYFGEGSWLTVV.

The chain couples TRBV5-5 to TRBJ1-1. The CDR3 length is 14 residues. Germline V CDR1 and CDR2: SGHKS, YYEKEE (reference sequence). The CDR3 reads CASSPSTRNTEAFF.

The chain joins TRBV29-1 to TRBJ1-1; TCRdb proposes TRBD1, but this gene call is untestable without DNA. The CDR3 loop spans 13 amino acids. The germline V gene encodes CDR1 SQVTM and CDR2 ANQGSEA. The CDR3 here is CSVVQGKGTEAFF.

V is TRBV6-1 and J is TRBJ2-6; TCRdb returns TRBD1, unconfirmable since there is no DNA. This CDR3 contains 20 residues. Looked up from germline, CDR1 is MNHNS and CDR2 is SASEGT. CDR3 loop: CASSEEMVGQGYSGANVLTF.

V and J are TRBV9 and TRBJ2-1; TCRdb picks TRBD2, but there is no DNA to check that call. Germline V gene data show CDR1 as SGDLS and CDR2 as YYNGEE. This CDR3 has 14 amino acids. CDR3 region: CASSVDGRGNEQFF.

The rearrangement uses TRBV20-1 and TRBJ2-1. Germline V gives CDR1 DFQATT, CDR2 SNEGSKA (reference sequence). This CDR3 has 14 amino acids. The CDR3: CSASRALTYNEQFF.

The CDR3 reads CSARGSGTGRPRQETQYF. This chain links TRBV20-1 with TRBJ2-5; no DNA is available, so the TRBD1 call from TCRdb remains unchecked. The CDR3 consists of 18 residues. CDR1 DFQATT and CDR2 SNEGSKA come from the germline V gene (reference sequence).